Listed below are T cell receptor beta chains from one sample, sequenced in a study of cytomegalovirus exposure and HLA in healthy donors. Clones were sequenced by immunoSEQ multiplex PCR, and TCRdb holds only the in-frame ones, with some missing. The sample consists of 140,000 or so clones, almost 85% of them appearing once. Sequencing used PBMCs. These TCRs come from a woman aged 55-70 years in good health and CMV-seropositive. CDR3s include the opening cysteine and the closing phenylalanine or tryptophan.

CDR3aa: CASSVQGAHYGYPF
j_gene: TRBJ1-2
v_gene: TRBV5-6

CDR3aa: CASSSKQRSYNEQFF
j_gene: TRBJ2-1
v_gene: TRBV5-4

CDR3aa: CASSSGSWSYEQYF
j_gene: TRBJ2-7
v_gene: TRBV11-3

CDR3aa: CASSQDVFRGDEKLFF
j_gene: TRBJ1-4
v_gene: TRBV4-2

CDR3aa: CASSVGGGLHQPQHF
j_gene: TRBJ1-5
v_gene: TRBV9

CDR3aa: CASSFQTNEKLFF
j_gene: TRBJ1-4
v_gene: TRBV27

CDR3aa: CSVTSGSSYEQYF
j_gene: TRBJ2-7
v_gene: TRBV29-1

CDR3aa: CASSPTGQGSYEQYF
j_gene: TRBJ2-7
v_gene: TRBV28

CDR3aa: CASSEVRGGGNTEAFF
j_gene: TRBJ1-1
v_gene: TRBV28

CDR3aa: CASSQDGPGAFF
j_gene: TRBJ1-1
v_gene: TRBV4-2

CDR3aa: CASSIDTLSGNTIYF
j_gene: TRBJ1-3
v_gene: TRBV19

CDR3aa: CASSPARVETQYF
j_gene: TRBJ2-5
v_gene: TRBV7-2

CDR3aa: CASSLPGAVEQYF
j_gene: TRBJ2-7
v_gene: TRBV18